These 24 T cell receptor beta chains were sequenced from one sample in a study of sequential checkpoint blockade in melanoma. Stated treatment: randomized to nivolumab then ipilimumab (arm A) or the reverse (arm B). Data came from immunoSEQ multiplex PCR; TCRdb stores just in-frame clones and leaves some out. The sample holds more than 30,000 clones, roughly 32% seen once. The sequences come from tumor tissue (inferred from file names), collected from a patient given nivolumab and ipilimumab in sequence. The source of these receptors is a human donor with melanoma.

The V call is TRBV25-1, the J call TRBJ2-2; D gene unclear. Trimming removed 1 base at V and 3 bases at J, with 9 bases between. CDR3 length equals 15 residues. Germline V lookup: CDR1 MGHDK, CDR2 SYGVNS. The CDR3 sequence is CASSESGRYTGELFF. The CDR3 DNA reads as TGTGCCAGCAGTGAATCGGGCAGATACACCGGGGAGCTGTTTTTT.

This clone came up a few times. The chain links TRBV11-3 to TRBJ2-7; tentatively, D is TRBD2 (6 bases). V was clipped by 2 bases and J by 0 bases, with 11 bases between them. The CDR3 is 15 amino acids. Germline V gene sequence: CDR1 SGHNT, CDR2 YENEEA. CDR3 nucleotides: TGTGCCAGCAGCTTACAGGACTATATCTCCTACGAGCAGTACTTC. Residues: CASSLQDYISYEQYF.

This clone was recorded a few times. This chain joins TRBV19 and TRBJ1-1; no firm D call. The ends were cut back, 1 base at V and 1 base at J, with 10 bases in the middle. The CDR3 extends over 15 amino acids. Germline V gene data show CDR1 as LNHDA and CDR2 as SQIVND (reference sequence). CDR3 sequence: CASSIGQTQNTEAFF. CDR3 in DNA: TGTGCCAGTAGTATAGGGCAGACTCAGAACACTGAAGCTTTCTTT. The entire variable domain, with the rest obtained from reference TRBV19 and TRBJ1-1, is as follows: DGGITQSPKYLFRKEGQNVTLSCEQNLNHDAMYWYRQDPGQGLRLIYYSQIVNDFQKGDIAEGYSVSREKKESFPLTVTSAQKNPTAFYLCASSIGQTQNTEAFFGQGTRLTVV.

The chain links TRBV19 to TRBJ1-2, with D hard to call. CDR1 is LNHDA and CDR2 is SQIVND in the germline V gene (reference sequence). CDR3 size: 13 residues. The V gene lost 0 bases and the J gene lost 4 bases, with 6 bases spanning the gap. The CDR3 DNA sequence: TGTGCCAGTAGTATAGACAGAATCTATGGCTACACCTTC. Its translation: CASSIDRIYGYTF.

The chain combines TRBV28 with TRBJ1-6; D call uncertain. V lost 6 bases and J lost 0, with 6 bases in between. This CDR3 region has 14 residues. Germline assignment: CDR1 MDHEN and CDR2 SYDVKM. CDR3 DNA sequence: TGTGCCAGCAGGCCCCACTCCTATAATTCACCCCTCCACTTT. Translating gives CASRPHSYNSPLHF.

This clone was observed a few times. This chain connects TRBV15 to TRBJ1-5, with 7 bases that match TRBD1. This CDR3 comprises 14 residues. In germline, CDR1 is LNHNV, CDR2 YYDKDF (reference sequence). V lost 3 bases, J lost 7 bases, and 6 bases stayed unmatched. The CDR3 loop reads CATSRAGTAQPQHF. CDR3 nucleotides: TGTGCCACCAGCAGGGCCGGGACAGCCCAGCCCCAGCATTTT.

V is TRBV6-8 and J is TRBJ1-5; D perhaps matches TRBD1 (5 bases). V shed 0 bases and J shed 4 bases, with 10 bases lying between them. CDR1 is MNHGY, CDR2 SAAAGT, per germline. The CDR3 length is 15 residues. The CDR3 sequence: CASSYSARVNQPQHF. The CDR3 DNA reads as TGTGCCAGCAGTTACTCAGCCAGGGTTAATCAGCCCCAGCATTTT.

This clone was observed a handful of times. The rearrangement joins TRBV6-8 to TRBJ1-5; 9 bases agree with TRBD1. The CDR3 totals 15 residues. Per germline, CDR1 MNHGY and CDR2 SAAAGT. The J segment lost 0 bases and the V segment lost 7 bases, leaving 4 bases of the junction unmatched. CDR3 region: CASKDRGISNQPQHF. In nucleotides, the CDR3 is TGTGCCAGCAAGGACAGGGGAATTAGCAATCAGCCCCAGCATTTT.

A single count supports this clone. This sequence joins TRBV5-1 and TRBJ2-1; D unclear. There are 15 residues in the CDR3. CDR1 is SGHRS and CDR2 is YFSETQ in the germline V gene. V gave up 2 bases and J gave up 7 bases, with 16 bases separating them. The chain's CDR3 is CASSLGSGVTNEQFF. The CDR3 DNA is TGCGCCAGCAGCTTAGGGTCAGGAGTAACAAATGAGCAGTTCTTC.

This clone has a handful of counts. The V call is TRBV15, the J call TRBJ2-7, with 9 bases identical to TRBD2. Germline V gives CDR1 LNHNV, CDR2 YYDKDF (reference sequence). This CDR3 spans 16 amino acids. After removal of 2 bases from V and 2 bases from J, the junction contained 7 bases not matched to a gene. CDR3 loop: CATSRKTSGRPYEQYF. The CDR3 DNA reads TGTGCCACCAGCAGAAAGACTAGCGGTCGCCCCTACGAGCAGTACTTC.

This rearrangement joins TRBV19 to TRBJ1-2, with D unclear. CDR1 and CDR2 (germline): LNHDA, SQIVND (reference sequence). The V end was cut by 3 bases, the J end by 2 bases, with 10 bases between. The CDR3 covers 14 residues. The CDR3 DNA reads TGTGCCAGTAGTATTTTGGGCGCCAACTATGGCTACACCTTC. Its translation is CASSILGANYGYTF.

V gene TRBV6-8 combines with J gene TRBJ2-7; the match to TRBD2 covers 7 bases. V dropped 0 bases and J dropped 6; count of bases not matched to a gene: 11. Germline-derived CDR1 and CDR2 are MNHGY and SAAAGT. This CDR3 is built from 16 residues. CDR3 sequence reads: CASSYSSAGAWVEQYF. CDR3 DNA sequence: TGTGCCAGCAGTTACTCTTCTGCGGGAGCGTGGGTCGAGCAGTACTTC.

This clone occurred a few times. The chain joins TRBV6-8 to TRBJ1-2; the D is unclear. Germline CDR1 and CDR2: MNHGY and SAAAGT. The CDR3 consists of 12 residues. Trimming took off 8 bases at V and 7 bases at J, with 14 bases between the two ends. The CDR3 protein is CASGEGGSGYTF. The CDR3 DNA sequence: TGTGCCAGCGGGGAGGGTGGAAGTGGCTACACCTTC.

This clone was counted at least ten times. The chain links TRBV11-3 to TRBJ2-2; D possibly corresponds to TRBD1 (5 bases). With 2 bases removed from V and 1 base from J, the gap between germline ends came to 8 bases. The germline V gene encodes CDR1 SGHNT and CDR2 YENEEA. The CDR3 is 15 residues long. The CDR3, as DNA: TGTGCCAGCAGCTTACAGGGATTGAACACCGGGGAGCTGTTTTTT. Its protein product is CASSLQGLNTGELFF.

In its sample, this clone was seen a few times. The V and J genes are TRBV9 and TRBJ2-3; 9 positions agree with TRBD1. Looked up from germline, CDR1 is SGDLS and CDR2 is YYNGEE. The CDR3 has 15 residues. V gave up 0 bases and J gave up 7 bases; unmatched junction bases: 6. CDR3 in amino acids: CASSVGGQGHHTQYF. CDR3 DNA: TGTGCCAGCAGCGTAGGGGGACAGGGTCATCATACGCAGTATTTT.

This clone has more than one count but fewer than ten. The chain recombines TRBV11-3 with TRBJ1-6, with 9 bases fitting TRBD1. Germline CDR1 and CDR2: SGHNT and YENEEA. The length of the CDR3 is 14 residues. V lost 5 bases to trimming and J lost 7 bases; unmatched junction nucleotides: 3. The CDR3 DNA reads TGTGCCAGCAGCCGGGACAGGGTCAATTCACCCCTCCACTTT. This gives the protein CASSRDRVNSPLHF.

This clone has a handful of counts. V is TRBV11-3 and J is TRBJ2-7; TRBD1 matches at 8 bases. CDR3 length: 15 residues. V trimming: 3 bases; J trimming: 2 bases; junction bases outside the gene matches: 6. Germline lookup yields CDR1 SGHNT and CDR2 YENEEA. CDR3 nucleotides: TGTGCCAGCAGCTTGAACGGACAGGGCGCCTACGAGCAGTACTTC. Amino acid sequence: CASSLNGQGAYEQYF.

The chain recombines TRBV5-1 with TRBJ2-5; maybe TRBD2 (5 bases). CDR1 and CDR2 from the germline V gene are SGHRS and YFSETQ. This CDR3 has 16 amino acids. Trimming pared 0 bases from V and 5 bases from J, leaving 17 bases between. The CDR3: CASSLGAGLRGETQYF. CDR3 sequence (DNA): TGCGCCAGCAGCTTGGGGGCGGGCCTGAGAGGGGAGACCCAGTACTTC.

This rearrangement joins TRBV28 to TRBJ1-2, with D possibly TRBD1 on 6 matching bases. The CDR3 runs 17 residues. V was pared by 1 base and J by 4 bases, with 19 bases between. The germline V gene encodes CDR1 MDHEN and CDR2 SYDVKM. In nucleotides, the CDR3 is TGTGCCAGCAGTTTATCTTTCAGGGGTAAAGTCGCCTATGGCTACACCTTC. Protein sequence: CASSLSFRGKVAYGYTF.

The V call is TRBV11-3, the J call TRBJ2-3; 9 nucleotides align to TRBD2. Germline V gives CDR1 SGHNT, CDR2 YENEEA. This CDR3 comprises 17 residues. V lost 6 bases and J lost 2; bases outside the gene matches: 12. Here the CDR3 reads CASRGSGGPLFTDTQYF. In DNA, the CDR3 is TGTGCCAGCAGAGGTAGCGGGGGCCCTTTATTCACAGATACGCAGTATTTT.

This clone was detected a few times. The chain recombines TRBV6-8 with TRBJ2-1, with D possibly TRBD2 on 7 matching bases. This CDR3 is built from 15 residues. Germline CDR1 is MNHGY and CDR2 is SAAAGT. Between the trimmed V and J ends, which lost 5 bases and 0 bases, there was a span of 11 bases. As DNA, the CDR3 is TGTGCCAGCAGTGGGGGGGACAACTCCTACAATGAGCAGTTCTTC. Encoded protein: CASSGGDNSYNEQFF.

The V gene is TRBV5-1, the J gene TRBJ2-7; 11 bases map to TRBD2. The CDR3 loop spans 15 amino acids. Trimming cost V 4 bases and J 0 bases; bases outside gene matches: 3. Germline-derived CDR1 and CDR2 are SGHRS and YFSETQ. CDR3 DNA: TGCGCCAGCAGCCGAACTAGCGGGAGCTCCTACGAGCAGTACTTC. It is translated as CASSRTSGSSYEQYF.

This clone came up a few times. V and J are TRBV11-3 and TRBJ2-3; TRBD2 matches 9 bases. V lost 5 bases to trimming and J lost 2 bases; unmatched junction nucleotides: 20. CDR1 is SGHNT and CDR2 is YENEEA in the germline V gene. The CDR3 extends over 20 amino acids. This chain's CDR3 is CASSLYPDSPSGGPTDTQYF. Written as DNA, the CDR3 is TGTGCCAGCAGCCTCTACCCCGATTCTCCCAGCGGGGGGCCCACAGATACGCAGTATTTT. Drawing the rest from reference TRBV11-3 and TRBJ2-3, the complete variable domain is EAGVVQSPRYKIIEKKQPVAFWCNPISGHNTLYWYLQNLGQGPELLIRYENEEAVDDSQLPKDRFSAERLKGVDSTLKIQPAELGDSAVYLCASSLYPDSPSGGPTDTQYFGPGTRLTVL.

This clone was observed a few times. This chain uses TRBV6-8 with TRBJ2-5; D might be TRBD1 or TRBD2, each matching 5 bases. There are 15 residues in the CDR3. The V end lost 0 bases, the J end lost 5 bases, and 13 bases lay between the germline ends. The germline gives CDR1 MNHGY, CDR2 SAAAGT. The CDR3 reads CASSYSLGVRETQYF. DNA of the CDR3: TGTGCCAGCAGTTACTCGTTGGGGGTTCGGGAGACCCAGTACTTC.